The rows below give T cell receptor beta chains drawn from one sample of a study of cytomegalovirus exposure and HLA in healthy donors. Clones were sequenced by immunoSEQ multiplex PCR, and TCRdb holds only the in-frame ones, with some missing. The table lists about 53,000 clones, roughly 92% of them singletons. The sample comprised PBMCs. The receptors here all came from a man between 18 and 29 years old in good health and CMV-seronegative. The CDR3 runs from the conserved cysteine through the conserved F or W. A D gene is named only where the DNA matches it firmly. Clone size appears in some rows only: once, few, many, or a class for an expanded clone.

CDR3nt,CDR3aa,v_gene,j_gene,abundance,d_gene
TGCAGCGTGGGACAGGGGGCTCATGAGCAGTTCTTC,CSVGQGAHEQFF,TRBV29-1,TRBJ2-1,once,TRBD1
TGTGCCAGCAGCTTAGCCCTAGCGGTCCAAGAGACCCAGTACTTC,CASSLALAVQETQYF,TRBV7-8,TRBJ2-5,-,TRBD2
TGTGCCAGCAGCTTAACAGCGACTCCCACTAGCGGTGACTACAATGAGCAGTTCTTC,CASSLTATPTSGDYNEQFF,TRBV7-3,TRBJ2-1,-,TRBD2
TGTGCCAGCAGTTTAAGCGGGGGCTTCGGCTATGGCTACACCTTC,CASSLSGGFGYGYTF,TRBV28,TRBJ1-2,-,-
TGTGCCAGCAGCCTAGACAGGGTAGAGACCTACGAGCAGTACTTC,CASSLDRVETYEQYF,TRBV6-1,TRBJ2-7,-,TRBD1
TGTGCCAGCAGTTTGGGCACTGGGGCCAACGTCCTGACTTTC,CASSLGTGANVLTF,TRBV28,TRBJ2-6,-,-
TGCGCCAGCAGCTTAAGAGCGGGAGGGGAGACCCAGTACTTC,CASSLRAGGETQYF,TRBV5-1,TRBJ2-5,-,TRBD2
TGTGCCAGCAGTTACGGGACAGGGCAAGAGACCCAGTACTTC,CASSYGTGQETQYF,TRBV6-5,TRBJ2-5,-,TRBD1
TGTGCCAGCAATTGGGCGCCCAATCAGCCCCAGCATTTT,CASNWAPNQPQHF,TRBV19,TRBJ1-5,-,-
TGTGCCAGCACCCCTTTAGGAGGGGCGAGCTCCTACGAGCAGTACTTC,CASTPLGGASSYEQYF,TRBV28,TRBJ2-7,-,-
TGCAGCGTAGCGGGAGTTACGAGAAATGAGCAGTTCTTC,CSVAGVTRNEQFF,TRBV29-1,TRBJ2-1,-,TRBD2
TGTGCCAGCAGTCAGGACTACAATGAGCAGTTCTTC,CASSQDYNEQFF,TRBV6-6,TRBJ2-1,-,-
TGTGCCAGCAGTTTAAATCCGAACTATGGCTACACCTTC,CASSLNPNYGYTF,TRBV27,TRBJ1-2,-,-
TGTGCCAGCAGCCCCCGGTTCAATGAGCAGTTCTTC,CASSPRFNEQFF,TRBV7-9,TRBJ2-1,-,-
TGTGCCAGCACGGGGTGGGGTCCGAACACCGGGGAGCTGTTTTTT,CASTGWGPNTGELFF,TRBV28,TRBJ2-2,-,-
TGTGCCAGCAGCTTAGATTCTAGCGGGGGCTCCTACGAGCAGTACTTC,CASSLDSSGGSYEQYF,TRBV7-2,TRBJ2-7,-,TRBD2
TGCGCCAGCAGCCAAGTTGGGACACGCTTCGGAAGCAATCAGCCCCAGCATTTT,CASSQVGTRFGSNQPQHF,TRBV4-1,TRBJ1-5,-,-
TGCGCCAGCAGCCAAGTAATGGAGGGGAGGTATGGCTACACCTTC,CASSQVMEGRYGYTF,TRBV4-1,TRBJ1-2,-,-
TGTGCCAGCAGCCCCGGAGGGCGGTTTTCGAACACCGGGGAGCTGTTTTTT,CASSPGGRFSNTGELFF,TRBV13,TRBJ2-2,-,-
TGTGCCAGCAGTTACTCGAGTAGCCAAGAGACCCAGTACTTC,CASSYSSSQETQYF,TRBV6-6,TRBJ2-5,-,-
TGTGCCAGCAGTTACGTAGCGGGAAGCTCCTACAATGAGCAGTTCTTC,CASSYVAGSSYNEQFF,TRBV6-6,TRBJ2-1,-,TRBD2
TGTGCCAGCAGTTGGGGTAGCGGGAGGGGCACAGATACGCAGTATTTT,CASSWGSGRGTDTQYF,TRBV28,TRBJ2-3,-,TRBD2
TGTGCCAGCAGCGCTACGTTCAACCTCCAAGAGACCCAGTACTTC,CASSATFNLQETQYF,TRBV6-1,TRBJ2-5,-,-
TGTGCCAGCAGCTTTTCCATGCCCAGGGAGACCCAGTACTTC,CASSFSMPRETQYF,TRBV5-5,TRBJ2-5,-,-
TGTGCCATCGGGCCAGGGGACCGAACAGATACGCAGTATTTT,CAIGPGDRTDTQYF,TRBV10-3,TRBJ2-3,-,-
TGTGCCAGCAGCGTAGGGGGACTCGAAAGTCAGCCCCAGCATTTT,CASSVGGLESQPQHF,TRBV9,TRBJ1-5,once,-
TGTGCCAGCAGTCGGGGACAGGAGGTCTACGAGCAGTACTTC,CASSRGQEVYEQYF,TRBV6-1,TRBJ2-7,-,TRBD1
TGTGCCAGCAGCCCCGGGGGGGGCTGGACTGAAGCTTTCTTT,CASSPGGGWTEAFF,TRBV9,TRBJ1-1,few,-
TGTGCCAGCAGTTTATTACAAATCAACACCGGGGAGCTGTTTTTT,CASSLLQINTGELFF,TRBV28,TRBJ2-2,-,-
TGCGCCAGCAGCCAACACCTGCCGATTCTTCGCCTAGCGGGGTCCTACGAGCAGTACTTC,CASSQHLPILRLAGSYEQYF,TRBV4-3,TRBJ2-7,few,TRBD2
TGTGCCAGCAGTTTAGGAGGGACCCGAGCTTTCTTT,CASSLGGTRAFF,TRBV28,TRBJ1-1,once,-
TGTGCCAGCAGCGTTACTCTGGGACTAGCATCCTACAATGAGCAGTTCTTC,CASSVTLGLASYNEQFF,TRBV9,TRBJ2-1,-,TRBD2
TGTGCCAGCAGCTTGTGGGACAGGGTAATCGGTTACGGCTACACCTTC,CASSLWDRVIGYGYTF,TRBV5-6,TRBJ1-2,-,TRBD1
TGTGCCAGCAGTTTAAGGCAGGGCGGGGACGAGCAGTACTTC,CASSLRQGGDEQYF,TRBV28,TRBJ2-7,-,-